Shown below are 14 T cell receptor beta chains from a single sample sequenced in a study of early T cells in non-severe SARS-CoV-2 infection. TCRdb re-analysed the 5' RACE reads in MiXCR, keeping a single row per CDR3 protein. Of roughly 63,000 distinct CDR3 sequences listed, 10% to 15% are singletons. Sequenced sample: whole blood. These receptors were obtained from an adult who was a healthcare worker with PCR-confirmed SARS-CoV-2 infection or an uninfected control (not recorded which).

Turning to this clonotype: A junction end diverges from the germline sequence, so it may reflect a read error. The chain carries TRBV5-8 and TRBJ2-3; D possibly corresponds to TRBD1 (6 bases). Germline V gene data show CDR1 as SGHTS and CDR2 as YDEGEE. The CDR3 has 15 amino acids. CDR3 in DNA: TGTGTCAGCAGATCCGTAGACAGGAGCACAGATACGCAGTATTTT. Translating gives CVSRSVDRSTDTQYF.

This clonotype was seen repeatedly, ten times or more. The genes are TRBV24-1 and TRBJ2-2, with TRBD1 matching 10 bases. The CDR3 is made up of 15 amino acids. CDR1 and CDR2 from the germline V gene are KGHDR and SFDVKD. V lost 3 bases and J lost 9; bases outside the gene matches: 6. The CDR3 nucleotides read TGTGCCACCAGTGATGCGGGGACAGGGGTGAGGGAGCTGTTTTTT. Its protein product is CATSDAGTGVRELFF.

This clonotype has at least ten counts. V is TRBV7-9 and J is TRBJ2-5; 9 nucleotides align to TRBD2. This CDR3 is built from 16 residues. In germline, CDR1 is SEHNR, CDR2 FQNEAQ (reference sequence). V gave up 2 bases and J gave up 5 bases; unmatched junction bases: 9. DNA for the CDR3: TGTGCCAGCAGCTTAAGGGTTAGCGGGGGTTTCGAGACCCAGTACTTC. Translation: CASSLRVSGGFETQYF.

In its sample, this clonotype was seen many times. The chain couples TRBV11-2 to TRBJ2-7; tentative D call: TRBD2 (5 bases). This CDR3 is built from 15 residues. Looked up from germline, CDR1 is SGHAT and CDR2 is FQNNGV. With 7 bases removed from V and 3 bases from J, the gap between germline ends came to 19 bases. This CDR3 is CASTSAGSPYYEQYF. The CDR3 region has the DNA TGTGCCAGCACAAGCGCGGGTTCCCCCTACTACGAGCAGTACTTC.

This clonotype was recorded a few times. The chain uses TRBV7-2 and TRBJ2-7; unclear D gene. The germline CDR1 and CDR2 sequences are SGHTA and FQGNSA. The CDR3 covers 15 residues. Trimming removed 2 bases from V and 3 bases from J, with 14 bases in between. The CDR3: CASSLSHQTVYEQYF. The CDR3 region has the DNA TGTGCCAGCAGCTTATCTCACCAGACTGTCTACGAGCAGTACTTC.

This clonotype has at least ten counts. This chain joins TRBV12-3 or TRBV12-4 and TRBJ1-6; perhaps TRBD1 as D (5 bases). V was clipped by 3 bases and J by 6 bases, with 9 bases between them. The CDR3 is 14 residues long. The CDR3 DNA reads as TGTGCCAGCAGTTTTCAGGGAACTAATTCACCCCTCCACTTT. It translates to CASSFQGTNSPLHF.

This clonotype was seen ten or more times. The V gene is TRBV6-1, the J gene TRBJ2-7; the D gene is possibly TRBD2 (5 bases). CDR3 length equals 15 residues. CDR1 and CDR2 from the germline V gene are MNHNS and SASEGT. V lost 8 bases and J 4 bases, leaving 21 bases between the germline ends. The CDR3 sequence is CASRPTLSGVYEQYF. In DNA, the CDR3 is TGTGCCAGCCGCCCGACCCTTTCCGGGGTTTACGAGCAGTACTTC.

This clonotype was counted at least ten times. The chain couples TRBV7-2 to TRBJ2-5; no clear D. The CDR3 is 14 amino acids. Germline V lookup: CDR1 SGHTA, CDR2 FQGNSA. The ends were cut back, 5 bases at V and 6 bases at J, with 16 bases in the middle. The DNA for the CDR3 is TGTGCCAGCAGCATCGGACCCTCGGCTAAGACCCAGTACTTC. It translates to CASSIGPSAKTQYF.

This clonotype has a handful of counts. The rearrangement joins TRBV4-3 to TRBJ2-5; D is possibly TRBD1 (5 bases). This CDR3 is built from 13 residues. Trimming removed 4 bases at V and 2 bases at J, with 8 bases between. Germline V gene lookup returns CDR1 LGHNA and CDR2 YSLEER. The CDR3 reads CASSPGPQETQYF. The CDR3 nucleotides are TGCGCCAGCAGCCCAGGGCCTCAAGAGACCCAGTACTTC.

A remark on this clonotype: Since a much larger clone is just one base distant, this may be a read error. The CDR3 DNA is TGTGCCAGCAGCGACGGGAGAGCCGATGGCTACACCTTC. Protein sequence: CASSDGRADGYTF. The J gene is TRBJ1-2, the V gene TRBV12-3 or TRBV12-4, with D uncertain. This CDR3 comprises 13 residues. Trimming pared 6 bases from V and 6 bases from J, leaving 14 bases between.

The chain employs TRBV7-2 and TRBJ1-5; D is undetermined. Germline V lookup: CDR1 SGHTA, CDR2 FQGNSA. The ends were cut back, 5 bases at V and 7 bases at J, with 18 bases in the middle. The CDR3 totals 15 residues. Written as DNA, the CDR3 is TGTGCCAGCAGCCCCCGAACAGACCCACGGCAGCCCCAGCATTTT. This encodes CASSPRTDPRQPQHF.

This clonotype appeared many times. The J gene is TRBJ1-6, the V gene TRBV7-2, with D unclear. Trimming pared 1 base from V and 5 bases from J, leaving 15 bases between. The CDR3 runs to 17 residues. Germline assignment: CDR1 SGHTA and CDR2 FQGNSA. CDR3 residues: CASSLEPVDGNNSPLHF. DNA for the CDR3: TGTGCCAGCAGCTTAGAGCCCGTGGACGGCAATAATTCACCCCTCCACTTT.

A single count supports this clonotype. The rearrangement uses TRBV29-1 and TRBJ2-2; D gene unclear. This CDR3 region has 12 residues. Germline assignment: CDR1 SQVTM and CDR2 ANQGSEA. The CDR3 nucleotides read TGCACCGGACGTGCGAACACCGGGGAGCTGTTTTTT. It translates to CTGRANTGELFF.

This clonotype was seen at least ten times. CDR3 nucleotide sequence: TGCGCCAGCAGTGAGCCCGGACTAGCGGGGGTGACAGATACGCAGTATTTT. Translated, it gives CASSEPGLAGVTDTQYF. This rearrangement joins TRBV10-2 to TRBJ2-3; 13 positions agree with TRBD2. Trimming at V came to 2 bases and at J to 3 bases, leaving 5 bases not matched to a gene. The CDR3 consists of 17 residues. CDR1 and CDR2 from the germline V gene are WSHSY and SAAADI.